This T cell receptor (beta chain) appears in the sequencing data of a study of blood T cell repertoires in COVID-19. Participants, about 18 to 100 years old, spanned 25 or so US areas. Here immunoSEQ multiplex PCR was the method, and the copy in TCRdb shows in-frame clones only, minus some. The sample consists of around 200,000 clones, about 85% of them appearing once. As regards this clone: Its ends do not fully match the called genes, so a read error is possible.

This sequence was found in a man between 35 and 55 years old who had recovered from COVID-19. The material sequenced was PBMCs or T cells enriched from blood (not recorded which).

The CDR3 DNA sequence: TGTGCTAGCAGCTCCCGTCAGGGCACCGGGGAGCTGTTTTTT. Residues: CASSSRQGTGELFF. This sequence joins TRBV7-7 and TRBJ2-2; weak D call: TRBD1 (5 bases). The CDR3 extends over 14 amino acids. The germline V gene has CDR1 SSHAT and CDR2 FNYEAQ (reference sequence).